The present T cell receptor beta chain was sequenced within a study of early T cells in non-severe SARS-CoV-2 infection. For the study at large: Bulk RNA taken from unsorted whole blood was sequenced, leaving chains unpaired.

Germline V CDR1 and CDR2: SEHNR, FQNEAQ (reference sequence). The CDR3 length is 14 residues. V was clipped by 3 bases and J by 10 bases, with 15 bases between them. This clonotype appeared many times. Attached unique molecular identifiers marked individual cDNA molecules. TCRdb re-called the 5' RACE reads with MiXCR, one entry per CDR3 protein. The sample carries tens of thousands of distinct CDR3 sequences, around 13% recorded once. The sample consisted of whole blood. The genes are TRBV7-9 and TRBJ2-2; either TRBD1 or TRBD2 may fit D (6 bases each). The receptor was isolated from an adult who was a healthcare worker with PCR-confirmed SARS-CoV-2 infection or an uninfected control (not recorded which). CDR3 residues: CASSLNGGLVELFF. The CDR3 DNA is TGTGCCAGCAGCTTGAACGGGGGCTTAGTGGAGCTGTTTTTT.